One and the same sample provided the 32 T cell receptor beta chains below, sequenced in a study of blood T cell repertoires in COVID-19. Clones were read by immunoSEQ multiplex PCR, and TCRdb kept only the in-frame ones, dropping some. Among roughly 97,000 clones, more than 75% were seen once, and the ten largest hold roughly 21%. The specimen was peripheral blood. These receptor sequences come from a human donor in a cohort sampled during active COVID-19.

This chain uses TRBV9 with TRBJ2-7; TRBD2 agrees at 7 bases. The CDR3 has 16 residues. Per germline, CDR1 SGDLS and CDR2 YYNGEE. J lost 2 bases, V lost 4 bases, and 12 bases had no gene match. The CDR3 DNA is TGTGCCAGCAGCCCCCGTCTCGCGGGAGCTCCCTACGAGCAGTACTTC. It codes for CASSPRLAGAPYEQYF.

The chain employs TRBV24-1 and TRBJ2-3, with TRBD2 matching 12 bases. CDR1 is KGHDR and CDR2 is SFDVKD in the germline V gene. The CDR3 has 16 residues. Trimming at V came to 6 bases and at J to 3 bases, leaving 6 bases not matched to a gene. Here the CDR3 reads CATSPSGREGTDTQYF. CDR3 nucleotides: TGTGCCACCAGTCCTAGCGGGAGGGAGGGGACAGATACGCAGTATTTT.

V usage is TRBV9 and J usage is TRBJ2-3; 8 bases align to TRBD2. The CDR3 is 16 residues long. Germline V gives CDR1 SGDLS, CDR2 YYNGEE. Trimming took 4 bases from V and 4 from J; bases not matched to a gene: 11. CDR3 DNA sequence: TGTGCCAGCAGCACCGTAGCGGGAAACGGGCCAGATACGCAGTATTTT. The encoded protein is CASSTVAGNGPDTQYF.

V is TRBV6-5 and J is TRBJ2-7, with 12 bases identical to TRBD2. CDR3 length equals 16 residues. Germline lookup yields CDR1 MNHEY and CDR2 SVGAGI. The V segment lost 2 bases and the J segment 1 base; nucleotides outside the gene matches: 3. For the CDR3, the DNA is TGTGCCAGCAGTTACCTAGCGGGAGGGCGGTCCTACGAGCAGTACTTC. Its translation: CASSYLAGGRSYEQYF.

The rearrangement joins TRBV5-4 to TRBJ2-7, with 7 positions matching TRBD2. Trimming at V came to 4 bases and at J to 4 bases, leaving 5 bases not matched to a gene. Per germline, CDR1 SGHNT and CDR2 YYREEE (reference sequence). The CDR3 loop spans 13 amino acids. For the CDR3, the DNA is TGTGCCAGCAGCGGGGGGACTACATACGAGCAGTACTTC. It translates to CASSGGTTYEQYF.

The chain links TRBV12-3 or TRBV12-4 to TRBJ2-2; 8 nucleotides match TRBD2. V lost 7 bases to trimming and J lost 6 bases; unmatched junction nucleotides: 4. This CDR3 is built from 13 residues. DNA of the CDR3: TGTGCCAGCACCCGGACTAGCCCCGGGGAGCTGTTTTTT. It is translated as CASTRTSPGELFF.

V gene TRBV28 combines with J gene TRBJ2-5, with 9 positions matching TRBD1. With 6 bases clipped from V and 5 bases from J, the junction kept 4 bases outside the gene matches. This CDR3 has 13 residues. Germline V CDR1 and CDR2: MDHEN, SYDVKM. The CDR3 coding sequence is TGTGCCAGCAGGGCCGGGACAGGGGAGACCCAGTACTTC. Translating it yields CASRAGTGETQYF.

This chain joins TRBV2 and TRBJ2-7, with 12 bases matching TRBD1. Germline V gives CDR1 SNHLY, CDR2 FYNNEI. CDR3 size: 16 residues. V dropped 2 bases and J dropped 5; count of bases not matched to a gene: 7. In DNA form, the CDR3 reads TGTGCCAGCAGTGAATTAAGGGGACAGGGGGCCAACGAGCAGTACTTC. As protein: CASSELRGQGANEQYF.

This rearrangement joins TRBV5-1 to TRBJ2-3; tentative D call: TRBD2 (5 bases). V lost 9 bases, J lost 2 bases, and 16 bases lay in between. The CDR3 runs 14 residues. The germline gives CDR1 SGHRS, CDR2 YFSETQ. Here the CDR3 DNA reads TGCGCCACCCGGCCGGAGGCAGACACAGATACGCAGTATTTT. As protein: CATRPEADTDTQYF.

V and J are TRBV13 and TRBJ1-1, with 7 bases that match TRBD1. The junction had 3 bases not matched to a gene; V was cut back by 4 bases and J by 1 base. Germline V gives CDR1 PRHDT, CDR2 FYEKMQ (reference sequence). The CDR3 extends over 14 amino acids. CDR3: CASSSGQANTEAFF. CDR3 nucleotide sequence: TGTGCCAGCAGCTCCGGACAGGCGAACACTGAAGCTTTCTTT.

The chain uses TRBV19 and TRBJ2-3; 7 bases align to TRBD1. CDR1 and CDR2 (germline): LNHDA, SQIVND (reference sequence). This CDR3 contains 16 residues. J gave up 0 bases and V 3 bases, and 6 bases lay outside the gene matches. CDR3 sequence (DNA): TGTGCCAGTAGTATTATTCCGGGACAGAGCACAGATACGCAGTATTTT. The encoded protein is CASSIIPGQSTDTQYF.

In DNA form, the CDR3 reads TGTGCCAGCAGCCTCGGGGAGGACAATGAGCAGTTCTTC. Translation: CASSLGEDNEQFF. The rearrangement uses TRBV5-6 and TRBJ2-1, with a tentative D call TRBD2 (6 bases). The V gene lost 4 bases and the J gene lost 5 bases, with 10 bases spanning the gap. Germline V gene lookup returns CDR1 SGHDT and CDR2 YYEEEE. The CDR3 has 13 amino acids.

V is TRBV25-1 and J is TRBJ1-3, with 7 bases identical to TRBD1. Trimming took 6 bases from V and 4 from J; bases not matched to a gene: 3. Germline assignment: CDR1 MGHDK and CDR2 SYGVNS. The CDR3 totals 13 residues. The CDR3 spells CASRKGAGNTIYF. CDR3 DNA sequence: TGTGCCAGCAGAAAGGGGGCCGGAAACACCATATATTTT.

The chain carries TRBV6-6 and TRBJ1-2; D not resolved. Trimming took off 2 bases at V and 8 bases at J, with 9 bases between the two ends. Germline V CDR1 and CDR2: MNHNY, SVGAGI (reference sequence). The CDR3 runs to 12 residues. The CDR3 sequence is CASSYEGNGYTF. In nucleotides, the CDR3 is TGTGCCAGCAGTTACGAGGGAAACGGCTACACCTTC.

The chain carries TRBV10-3 and TRBJ2-1, with TRBD2 matching 12 bases. The CDR3 is made up of 18 amino acids. CDR1 is ENHRY and CDR2 is SYGVKD in the germline V gene. V was clipped by 6 bases and J by 4 bases; unmatched bases: 13. CDR3: CAISFVTSGREPYNEQFF. The CDR3, as DNA: TGTGCCATCAGCTTTGTGACTAGCGGGAGAGAACCGTACAATGAGCAGTTCTTC.

The CDR3 nucleotides are TGTGCCAGCCGACTAGCGGGAAGCAGCTACGAGCAGTACTTC. It specifies CASRLAGSSYEQYF. V is TRBV25-1 and J is TRBJ2-7; 11 positions match TRBD2. Trimming removed 8 bases from V and 3 bases from J; junction bases left unmatched: 6. This CDR3 region has 14 residues. In germline, CDR1 is MGHDK, CDR2 SYGVNS.

The CDR3, as DNA: TGTGCCAGCAGTGCCACAGGGTACAATGAGCAGTTCTTC. Its translation: CASSATGYNEQFF. The V call is TRBV25-1, the J call TRBJ2-1; D perhaps matches TRBD1 (6 bases). This CDR3 is 13 amino acids long. Germline V CDR1 and CDR2: MGHDK, SYGVNS. The V end lost 4 bases, the J end lost 4 bases, and 8 bases lay between the germline ends.

In its sample, this clone was seen a few times. This chain connects TRBV11-2 to TRBJ1-3; a weak D match, TRBD1 (5 bases). Germline V CDR1 and CDR2: SGHAT, FQNNGV. This CDR3 contains 17 residues. The V and J ends lost 5 bases and 9 bases respectively, with 26 bases between them. The CDR3, as DNA: TGTGCCAGCAGCCCATTGCAGGGTACTTTGCGGATGGGCACCATATATTTT. Its translation is CASSPLQGTLRMGTIYF.

The chain links TRBV7-2 to TRBJ2-7; a possible D gene is TRBD2 (6 bases). The CDR3 contains 15 residues. V lost 5 bases and J lost 0, with 14 bases in between. The germline CDR1 and CDR2 sequences are SGHTA and FQGNSA. The chain's CDR3 is CASSLGGGRSYEQYF. The DNA of the CDR3 is TGTGCCAGCAGCCTCGGGGGAGGCCGCTCCTACGAGCAGTACTTC.

The chain has TRBV4-2 and TRBJ2-1; TRBD2 matches at 9 bases. Germline values: CDR1 LGHNA, CDR2 YNFKEQ. V lost 4 bases, J lost 2 bases, and 3 bases stayed unmatched. The length of the CDR3 is 15 residues. CDR3 nucleotide sequence: TGTGCCAGCAGCCCTAGCGGGAACCCCTACAATGAGCAGTTCTTC. This translates into CASSPSGNPYNEQFF.

The V and J genes are TRBV7-2 and TRBJ2-7, with 10 bases that match TRBD1. Germline V gene lookup returns CDR1 SGHTA and CDR2 FQGNSA. This CDR3 region has 19 residues. V dropped 2 bases and J dropped 1; count of bases not matched to a gene: 14. CDR3 DNA: TGTGCCAGCAGCTTAATCTTGACCCGGGGGACAGGGGAATCCTACGAGCAGTACTTC. Translating it yields CASSLILTRGTGESYEQYF.

This clone showed up just once. The gene calls are TRBV4-1 and TRBJ1-4, with unresolved D. The V gene lost 0 bases and the J gene lost 5 bases, with 7 bases spanning the gap. The CDR3 extends over 14 amino acids. Germline-derived CDR1 and CDR2 are MGHRA and YSYEKL. CDR3: CASSQDVQNEKLFF. The CDR3 bases are TGCGCCAGCAGCCAAGACGTCCAGAATGAAAAACTGTTTTTT.

V usage is TRBV7-9 and J usage is TRBJ2-1; 13 nucleotides agree with TRBD2. The junction had 4 bases not matched to a gene; V was cut back by 5 bases and J by 6 bases. The CDR3 contains 15 residues. Germline CDR1 is SEHNR and CDR2 is FQNEAQ (reference sequence). The CDR3 region is CASSQTSGRFNEQFF. The CDR3 DNA reads as TGTGCCAGCAGCCAGACTAGCGGGAGGTTCAATGAGCAGTTCTTC.

The V call is TRBV19, the J call TRBJ2-7; a weak D match, TRBD1 (5 bases). V lost 6 bases and J 6 bases, leaving 18 bases between the germline ends. CDR1 is LNHDA and CDR2 is SQIVND in the germline V gene (reference sequence). This CDR3 spans 14 amino acids. Written as DNA, the CDR3 is TGTGCCAGTAGCATCTTGGAAGGGGTTCCCGAGCAGTACTTC. The encoded protein is CASSILEGVPEQYF.

This chain uses TRBV5-8 with TRBJ1-2; D unresolved. The CDR3 loop spans 13 amino acids. Germline V lookup: CDR1 SGHTS, CDR2 YDEGEE. With 7 bases removed from V and 8 bases from J, the gap between germline ends came to 18 bases. This chain's CDR3 is CASDSRPSVGYTF. In nucleotides, the CDR3 is TGTGCCAGCGACTCTCGACCGAGCGTGGGCTACACCTTC.

DNA of the CDR3: TGTGCCAGCAGCAAGGACAGGGTTGGTTCACCCCTCCACTTT. This gives the protein CASSKDRVGSPLHF. The V call is TRBV5-6, the J call TRBJ1-6; the match to TRBD1 covers 8 bases. The germline V gene has CDR1 SGHDT and CDR2 YYEEEE. V trimming: 4 bases; J trimming: 9 bases; junction bases outside the gene matches: 6. The CDR3 contains 14 residues.

The V gene is TRBV7-9, the J gene TRBJ2-6; D gene ambiguous. Germline V gene data show CDR1 as SEHNR and CDR2 as FQNEAQ (reference sequence). V shed 6 bases and J shed 6 bases, with 12 bases lying between them. The CDR3 extends over 14 amino acids. The CDR3 DNA reads TGTGCCAGCAGTGACTTCTACGAGGCCAACGTCCTGACTTTC. It specifies CASSDFYEANVLTF.

This clone was seen a few times. This chain connects TRBV4-3 to TRBJ2-6; the D gene is possibly TRBD1 (6 bases). The ends were cut back, 3 bases at V and 2 bases at J, with 23 bases in the middle. CDR1 and CDR2 (germline): LGHNA, YSLEER. The CDR3 runs 20 residues. CDR3 sequence (DNA): TGCGCCAGCAGCCAGCAACCAACTCCGACAGGCTCGACTGGGGCCAACGTCCTGACTTTC. It yields the protein CASSQQPTPTGSTGANVLTF.

The chain's CDR3 is CSVEDWQLGASGSDGTDTQYF. Here the CDR3 DNA reads TGCAGCGTTGAAGACTGGCAGCTCGGGGCTAGCGGGAGTGATGGCACAGATACGCAGTATTTT. This rearrangement joins TRBV29-1 to TRBJ2-3; the match to TRBD2 covers 10 bases. The CDR3 runs 21 residues. The germline V gene has CDR1 SQVTM and CDR2 ANQGSEA. With V trimmed by 0 bases and J by 1 base, 19 bases remained unmatched.

This clone was seen only once. The chain has TRBV9 and TRBJ1-5; perhaps TRBD1 as D (6 bases). V lost 4 bases and J lost 9, with 20 bases in between. The CDR3 sequence is 15 residues long. The germline V gene has CDR1 SGDLS and CDR2 YYNGEE. CDR3 DNA sequence: TGTGCCAGCAGCCCCCGGGAGGGGAGGGGGGGGCCCCAGCATTTT. Translating gives CASSPREGRGGPQHF.

The V and J genes are TRBV10-3 and TRBJ2-3; D might be TRBD2 (5 bases). V lost 0 bases, J lost 0 bases, and 7 bases lay in between. Germline CDR1 is ENHRY and CDR2 is SYGVKD. The CDR3 runs 15 residues. For the CDR3, the DNA is TGTGCCATCAGTGAGTCAGCGGCTAGCACAGATACGCAGTATTTT. Its protein product is CAISESAASTDTQYF.

The CDR3 protein is CASSYGQGLRHNEQFF. Written as DNA, the CDR3 is TGTGCCAGCAGCTACGGACAGGGTCTTCGTCACAATGAGCAGTTCTTC. The chain carries TRBV7-3 and TRBJ2-1, with TRBD1 matching over 8 bases. V dropped 4 bases and J dropped 5; count of bases not matched to a gene: 10. This CDR3 contains 16 residues. The germline V gene encodes CDR1 SGHTA and CDR2 FQGTGA.